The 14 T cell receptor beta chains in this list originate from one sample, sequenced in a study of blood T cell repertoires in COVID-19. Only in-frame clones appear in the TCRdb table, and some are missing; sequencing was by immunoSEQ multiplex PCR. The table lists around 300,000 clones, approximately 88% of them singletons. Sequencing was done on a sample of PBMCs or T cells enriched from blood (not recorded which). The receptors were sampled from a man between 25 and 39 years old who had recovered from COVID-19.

CDR3 nucleotide sequence: TGTGCCAGCAGCTTGAGGCAGGGGGCCAGGACTGAAGCTTTCTTT. This codes for CASSLRQGARTEAFF. The chain has TRBV5-5 and TRBJ1-1; 8 nucleotides match TRBD1. V lost 1 base and J lost 5; bases outside the gene matches: 7. This CDR3 is built from 15 residues. Germline values: CDR1 SGHKS, CDR2 YYEKEE (reference sequence).

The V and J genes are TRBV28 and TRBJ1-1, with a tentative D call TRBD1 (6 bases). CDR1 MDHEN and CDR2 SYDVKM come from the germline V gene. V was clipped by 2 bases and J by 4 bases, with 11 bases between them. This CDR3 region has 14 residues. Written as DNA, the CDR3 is TGTGCCAGCAGTTTAACGGGGGGGCCCACTGAAGCTTTCTTT. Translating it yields CASSLTGGPTEAFF.

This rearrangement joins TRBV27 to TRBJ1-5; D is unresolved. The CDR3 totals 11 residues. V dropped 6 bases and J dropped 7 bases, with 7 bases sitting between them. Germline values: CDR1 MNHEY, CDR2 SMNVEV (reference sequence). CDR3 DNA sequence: TGTGCCAGCAGCCGGGTCCAGCCCCAGCATTTT. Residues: CASSRVQPQHF.

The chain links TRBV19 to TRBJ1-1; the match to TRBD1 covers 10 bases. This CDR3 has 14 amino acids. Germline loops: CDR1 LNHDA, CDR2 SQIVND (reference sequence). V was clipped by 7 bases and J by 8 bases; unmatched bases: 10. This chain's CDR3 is CASTITRGQGEAFF. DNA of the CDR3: TGTGCCAGTACCATAACGAGGGGACAGGGGGAAGCTTTCTTT.

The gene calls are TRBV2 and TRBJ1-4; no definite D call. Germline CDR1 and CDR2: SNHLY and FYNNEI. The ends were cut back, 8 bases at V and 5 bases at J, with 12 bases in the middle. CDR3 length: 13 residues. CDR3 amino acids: CASRGWGNEKLFF. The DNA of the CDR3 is TGTGCCAGCCGGGGTTGGGGAAATGAAAAACTGTTTTTT.

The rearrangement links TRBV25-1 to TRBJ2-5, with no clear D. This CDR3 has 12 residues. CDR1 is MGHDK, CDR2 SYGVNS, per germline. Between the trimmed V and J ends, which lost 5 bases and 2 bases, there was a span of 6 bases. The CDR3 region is CASSLRQETQYF. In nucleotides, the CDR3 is TGTGCCAGCAGTTTGAGGCAAGAGACCCAGTACTTC.

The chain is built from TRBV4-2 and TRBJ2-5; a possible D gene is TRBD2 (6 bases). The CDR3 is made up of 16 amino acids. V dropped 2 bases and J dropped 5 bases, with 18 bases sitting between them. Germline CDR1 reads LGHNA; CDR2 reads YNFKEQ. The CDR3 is CASSQKGEAGRETQYF. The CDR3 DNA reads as TGTGCCAGCAGCCAAAAAGGGGAGGCGGGCCGGGAGACCCAGTACTTC.

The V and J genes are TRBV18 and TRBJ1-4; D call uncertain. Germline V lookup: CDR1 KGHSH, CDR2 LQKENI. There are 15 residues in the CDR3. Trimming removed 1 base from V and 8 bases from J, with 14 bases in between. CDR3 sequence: CASSPRQTGSEKLFF. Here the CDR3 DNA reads TGTGCCAGCTCACCACGCCAAACGGGTTCGGAAAAACTGTTTTTT.

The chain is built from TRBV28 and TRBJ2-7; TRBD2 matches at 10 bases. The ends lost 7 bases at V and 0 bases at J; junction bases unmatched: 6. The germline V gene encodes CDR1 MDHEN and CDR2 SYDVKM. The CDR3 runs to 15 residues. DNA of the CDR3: TGTGCCAGCAACATAGCGGGGGGATCCTCCTACGAGCAGTACTTC. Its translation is CASNIAGGSSYEQYF.

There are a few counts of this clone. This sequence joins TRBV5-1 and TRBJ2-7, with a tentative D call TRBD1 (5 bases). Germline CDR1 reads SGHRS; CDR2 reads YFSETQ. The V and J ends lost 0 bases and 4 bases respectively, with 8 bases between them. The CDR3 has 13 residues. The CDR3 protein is CASSLEQDYEQYF. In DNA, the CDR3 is TGCGCCAGCAGCTTGGAACAGGATTACGAGCAGTACTTC.

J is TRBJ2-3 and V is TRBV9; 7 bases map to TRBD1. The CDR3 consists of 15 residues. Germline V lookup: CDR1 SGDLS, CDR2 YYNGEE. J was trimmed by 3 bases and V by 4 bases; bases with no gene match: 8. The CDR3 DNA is TGTGCCAGCAGCTTTAGCAGGGGGATGACAGATACGCAGTATTTT. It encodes CASSFSRGMTDTQYF.

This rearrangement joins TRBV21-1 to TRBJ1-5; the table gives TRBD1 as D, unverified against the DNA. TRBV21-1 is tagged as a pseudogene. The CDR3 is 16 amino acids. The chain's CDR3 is CASSNTGVNSNQPQHF. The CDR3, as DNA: TGTGCCAGCAGCAATACAGGGGTGAATAGCAATCAGCCCCAGCATTTT.

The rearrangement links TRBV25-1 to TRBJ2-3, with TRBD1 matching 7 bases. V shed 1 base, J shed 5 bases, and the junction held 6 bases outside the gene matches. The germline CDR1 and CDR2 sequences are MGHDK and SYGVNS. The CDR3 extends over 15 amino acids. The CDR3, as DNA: TGTGCCAGCAGTGAATTTGGGACAGCTAAAGATACGCAGTATTTT. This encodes CASSEFGTAKDTQYF.

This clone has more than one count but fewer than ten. CDR3 amino acids: CASSSSSGSGNTIYF. In nucleotides, the CDR3 is TGTGCCAGCAGCTCAAGCAGCGGATCTGGAAACACCATATATTTT. The J gene is TRBJ1-3, the V gene TRBV7-2; D is unclear. Looked up from germline, CDR1 is SGHTA and CDR2 is FQGNSA. Trimming left V 4 bases short and J 1 base short, with 11 bases between. CDR3 length: 15 residues.